Presented here are 14 T cell receptor beta chains from one specimen sequenced in a study of Ad26.COV2.S vaccination and SARS-CoV-2 variants. The method was immunoSEQ multiplex PCR; TCRdb's version includes in-frame clones alone and lacks a portion of them. The sample yields more than 300,000 clones, over 80% seen once. Treatment specified: around 19 received Ad26.COV2.S at low or high dose, single or two shots; several received placebo; per-sample allocation not given. Samples came from day 63 after the first vaccine or placebo injection. Sequenced material: peripheral blood, taken in a trial of Ad26.COV2.S vaccine versus placebo. Receptors were obtained from a person aged 18 to 65 who received the Ad26.COV2.S COVID-19 vaccine or a placebo.

This chain joins TRBV5-1 and TRBJ2-7; no clear D. CDR3 length: 15 residues. Germline V gives CDR1 SGHRS, CDR2 YFSETQ. The germline V and J ends were trimmed by 0 bases and 0 bases, with 10 bases remaining between them. CDR3 nucleotides: TGCGCCAGCAGCTTGGATCAGGCTAGCTCCTACGAGCAGTACTTC. It translates to CASSLDQASSYEQYF. The full variable domain, its missing parts supplied by reference TRBV5-1 and TRBJ2-7, is KAGVTQTPRYLIKTRGQQVTLSCSPISGHRSVSWYQQTPGQGLQFLFEYFSETQRNKGNFPGRFSGRQFSNSRSEMNVSTLELGDSALYLCASSLDQASSYEQYFGPGTRLTVT.

The chain employs TRBV29-1 and TRBJ1-1, with TRBD1 identical over 10 bases. The ends lost 7 bases at V and 0 bases at J; junction bases unmatched: 5. The CDR3 has 14 amino acids. Germline loops: CDR1 SQVTM, CDR2 ANQGSEA. The CDR3 DNA sequence: TGCAGCGCCCGACAGGGGGCTGTGAACACTGAAGCTTTCTTT. Amino acids: CSARQGAVNTEAFF.

This rearrangement joins TRBV7-9 to TRBJ2-2; 7 bases are shared with TRBD1. The CDR3 is 15 amino acids. After removal of 3 bases from V and 6 bases from J, the junction contained 7 bases not matched to a gene. CDR1 SEHNR and CDR2 FQNEAQ come from the germline V gene (reference sequence). For the CDR3, the DNA is TGTGCCAGCAGCTTGGGCAGGGGGACAGCCGGGGAGCTGTTTTTT. Residues: CASSLGRGTAGELFF. Full variable domain (outside the CDR3, taken from reference TRBV7-9 and TRBJ2-2): DTGVSQNPRHKITKRGQNVTFRCDPISEHNRLYWYRQTLGQGPEFLTYFQNEAQLEKSRLLSDRFSAERPKGSFSTLEIQRTEQGDSAMYLCASSLGRGTAGELFFGEGSRLTVL.

This chain connects TRBV11-2 to TRBJ2-7, with D perhaps TRBD2 (7 bases). Trimming shortened V by 4 bases and J by 0 bases, and 16 bases separated the two germline ends. The CDR3 is 16 residues long. The germline V gene encodes CDR1 SGHAT and CDR2 FQNNGV. Written as DNA, the CDR3 is TGTGCCAGCAGCTCCCTATTGAGGGGGGGCTCCTACGAGCAGTACTTC. As protein: CASSSLLRGGSYEQYF. The full variable domain, its missing parts supplied by reference TRBV11-2 and TRBJ2-7, is EAGVAQSPRYKIIEKRQSVAFWCNPISGHATLYWYQQILGQGPKLLIQFQNNGVVDDSQLPKDRFSAERLKGVDSTLKIQPAKLEDSAVYLCASSSLLRGGSYEQYFGPGTRLTVT.

V usage is TRBV9 and J usage is TRBJ1-1; perhaps TRBD1 as D (5 bases). CDR1 and CDR2 (germline): SGDLS, YYNGEE. The CDR3 loop spans 17 amino acids. V shed 4 bases and J shed 2 bases, with 21 bases lying between them. The CDR3 protein is CASSPRTGVGGNTEAFF. The CDR3 DNA is TGTGCCAGCAGCCCCCGAACGGGGGTTGGAGGAAACACTGAAGCTTTCTTT.

The chain couples TRBV6-5 to TRBJ1-2; D remains ambiguous. Trimming removed 0 bases from V and 8 bases from J, with 10 bases in between. This CDR3 is 13 amino acids long. CDR1 and CDR2 from the germline V gene are MNHEY and SVGAGI. Here the CDR3 DNA reads TGTGCCAGCAGTTACTCGAGGCAGGTCGGCTACACCTTC. Its translation is CASSYSRQVGYTF.

V gene TRBV19 combines with J gene TRBJ2-5; the match to TRBD2 covers 8 bases. Germline lookup yields CDR1 LNHDA and CDR2 SQIVND (reference sequence). The ends lost 3 bases at V and 4 bases at J; junction bases unmatched: 10. CDR3 length: 16 residues. CDR3 sequence: CASSMEIAGPGETQYF. CDR3 DNA sequence: TGTGCCAGTAGTATGGAGATAGCGGGGCCCGGAGAGACCCAGTACTTC.

The chain couples TRBV28 to TRBJ1-1, with D unresolved. V was cut by 6 bases and J by 0 bases, with 11 bases left in between. The CDR3 consists of 14 residues. Looked up from germline, CDR1 is MDHEN and CDR2 is SYDVKM. CDR3 region: CASRLAGVNTEAFF. CDR3 nucleotide sequence: TGTGCCAGCAGGTTGGCCGGCGTGAACACTGAAGCTTTCTTT. Full variable domain (rest looked up from reference TRBV28 and TRBJ1-1): DVKVTQSSRYLVKRTGEKVFLECVQDMDHENMFWYRQDPGLGLRLIYFSYDVKMKEKGDIPEGYSVSREKKERFSLILESASTNQTSMYLCASRLAGVNTEAFFGQGTRLTVV.

V usage is TRBV6-2 or TRBV6-3 and J usage is TRBJ1-1; tentative D call: TRBD1 (5 bases). V dropped 2 bases and J dropped 5 bases, with 12 bases sitting between them. Germline V gene sequence: CDR1 MNHEY, CDR2 SVGEGT. The CDR3 has 14 residues. CDR3 sequence reads: CASSYKGRGTEAFF. As DNA, the CDR3 is TGTGCCAGCAGTTACAAGGGGAGAGGTACTGAAGCTTTCTTT.

As concerns this clone: An end of the junction does not agree with germline; a read error may underlie this. CDR3 sequence reads: CATSFWGPGELFF. CDR3 sequence (DNA): TGTGCCACCAGCTTTTGGGGTCCCGGGGAGCTGTTTTTT. V is TRBV5-6 and J is TRBJ2-2; no clear D gene. The CDR3 has 13 amino acids. Germline loops: CDR1 SGHDT, CDR2 YYEEEE.

The J gene is TRBJ1-5, the V gene TRBV19; no definite D call. The V end was cut by 3 bases, the J end by 3 bases, with 3 bases between. CDR3 size: 12 residues. Per the germline V gene, CDR1 is LNHDA and CDR2 is SQIVND (reference sequence). As DNA, the CDR3 is TGTGCCAGTAGTATGCTCAATCAGCCCCAGCATTTT. This encodes CASSMLNQPQHF.

This clone was observed a handful of times. The CDR3 region has the DNA TGTGCCAGCAGTCTAGGACCCGGATACACCGGGGAGCTGTTTTTT. This translates into CASSLGPGYTGELFF. This rearrangement joins TRBV27 to TRBJ2-2; D uncertain. Germline V gene lookup returns CDR1 MNHEY and CDR2 SMNVEV (reference sequence). This CDR3 spans 15 amino acids. Trimming stripped 5 bases from V and 3 bases from J, with 13 bases between.

V and J are TRBV11-2 and TRBJ2-7, with 7 bases fitting TRBD1. V lost 3 bases, J lost 2 bases, and 7 bases stayed unmatched. Per germline, CDR1 SGHAT and CDR2 FQNNGV. The CDR3 spans 15 residues. CDR3 region: CASSFGTALPYEQYF. In DNA, the CDR3 is TGTGCCAGCAGCTTTGGGACAGCCTTACCCTACGAGCAGTACTTC. Complete variable domain (other parts from reference TRBV11-2 and TRBJ2-7): EAGVAQSPRYKIIEKRQSVAFWCNPISGHATLYWYQQILGQGPKLLIQFQNNGVVDDSQLPKDRFSAERLKGVDSTLKIQPAKLEDSAVYLCASSFGTALPYEQYFGPGTRLTVT.

The chain has TRBV18 and TRBJ1-5; D is unresolved. This CDR3 has 16 amino acids. V lost 5 bases and J lost 3, with 17 bases in between. Germline values: CDR1 KGHSH, CDR2 LQKENI. The CDR3 DNA sequence: TGTGCCAGCTCATCCTCTCCCCAAGGGAACAATCAGCCCCAGCATTTT. Translation: CASSSSPQGNNQPQHF.